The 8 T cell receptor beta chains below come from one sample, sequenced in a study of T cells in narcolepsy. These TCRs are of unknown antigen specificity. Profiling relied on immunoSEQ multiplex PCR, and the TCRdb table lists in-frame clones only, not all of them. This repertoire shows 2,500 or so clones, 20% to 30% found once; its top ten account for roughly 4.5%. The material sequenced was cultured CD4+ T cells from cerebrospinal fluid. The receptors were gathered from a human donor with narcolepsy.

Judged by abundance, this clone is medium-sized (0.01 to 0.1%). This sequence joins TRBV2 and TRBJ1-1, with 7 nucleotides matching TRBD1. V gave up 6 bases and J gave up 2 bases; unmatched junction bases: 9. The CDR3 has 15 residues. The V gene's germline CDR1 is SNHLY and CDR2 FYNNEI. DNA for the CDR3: TGTGCCAGCAGGTTAGAGGGACAGCTAAACACTGAAGCTTTCTTT. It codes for CASRLEGQLNTEAFF. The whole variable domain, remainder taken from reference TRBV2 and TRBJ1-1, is EPEVTQTPSHQVTQMGQEVILRCVPISNHLYFYWYRQILGQKVEFLVSFYNNEISEKSEIFDDQFSVERPDGSNFTLKIRSTKLEDSAMYFCASRLEGQLNTEAFFGQGTRLTVV.

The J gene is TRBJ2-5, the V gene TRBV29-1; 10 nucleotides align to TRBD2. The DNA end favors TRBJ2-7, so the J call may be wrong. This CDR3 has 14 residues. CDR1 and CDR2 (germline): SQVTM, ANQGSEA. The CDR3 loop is CSVGKRGGYYEQYF. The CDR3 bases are TGCAGCGTTGGAAAGCGGGGGGGCTACTACGAGCAGTACTTC.

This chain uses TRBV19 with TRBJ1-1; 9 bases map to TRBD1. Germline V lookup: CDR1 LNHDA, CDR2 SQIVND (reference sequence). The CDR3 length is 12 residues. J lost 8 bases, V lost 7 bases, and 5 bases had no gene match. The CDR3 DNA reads TGTGCCAGTAATACCGGGACAGGGGAAGCTTTCTTT. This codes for CASNTGTGEAFF.

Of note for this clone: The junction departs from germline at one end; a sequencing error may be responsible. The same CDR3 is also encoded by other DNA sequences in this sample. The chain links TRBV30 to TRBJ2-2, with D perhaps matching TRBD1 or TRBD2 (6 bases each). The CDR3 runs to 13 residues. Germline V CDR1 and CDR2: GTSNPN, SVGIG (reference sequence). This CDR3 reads CAWSKEGAGELFF. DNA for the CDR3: TGTGCGTGGAGTAAGGAGGGGGCCGGGGAGCTGTTTTTT.

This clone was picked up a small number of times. The CDR3 protein is CASSLVDVGVWNQPQHF. CDR3 nucleotide sequence: TGTGCCAGCAGCTTAGTTGATGTTGGGGTATGGAATCAGCCCCAGCATTTT. J is TRBJ1-5 and V is TRBV7-9; D gene ambiguous. CDR1 SEHNR and CDR2 FQNEAQ come from the germline V gene (reference sequence). The V and J ends lost 1 base and 4 bases respectively, with 17 bases between them. This CDR3 is built from 17 residues.

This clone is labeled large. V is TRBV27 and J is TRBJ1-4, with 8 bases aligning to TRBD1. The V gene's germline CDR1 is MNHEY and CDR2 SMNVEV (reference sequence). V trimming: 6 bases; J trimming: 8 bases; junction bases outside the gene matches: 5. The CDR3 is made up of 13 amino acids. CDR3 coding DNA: TGTGCCAGCAGGACAGGGGTGGGGGAAAAACTGTTTTTT. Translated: CASRTGVGEKLFF.

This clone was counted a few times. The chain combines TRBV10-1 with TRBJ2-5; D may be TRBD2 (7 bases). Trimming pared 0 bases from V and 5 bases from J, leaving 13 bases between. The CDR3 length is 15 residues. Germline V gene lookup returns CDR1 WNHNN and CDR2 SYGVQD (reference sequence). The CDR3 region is CASSESRGGRETQYF. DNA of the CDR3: TGCGCCAGCAGTGAGTCAAGGGGGGGCCGCGAGACCCAGTACTTC.

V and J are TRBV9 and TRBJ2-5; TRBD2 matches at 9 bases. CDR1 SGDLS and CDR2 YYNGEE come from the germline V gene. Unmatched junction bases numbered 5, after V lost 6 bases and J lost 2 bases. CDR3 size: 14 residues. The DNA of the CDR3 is TGTGCCAGCAATTTGGCGGGGGGGCAAGAGACCCAGTACTTC. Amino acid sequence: CASNLAGGQETQYF.